This record concerns one TCR beta chain sequence. This CDR3 spans 13 amino acids. Germline V gene lookup returns CDR1 SGHRS and CDR2 YFSETQ. Trimming stripped 1 base from V and 6 bases from J, with 10 bases between. The data derive from a study of blood T cells in healthy people across ages. Primers used in a second PCR of roughly 6 to 11 cycles were a sample-barcoded 5' primer and a J-beta primer mix. MiXCR was run by TCRdb on the 5' RACE reads, yielding one entry per CDR3 protein. The sample contains roughly 1.5 million distinct CDR3 sequences, 42% of which appear only once. This chain connects TRBV5-1 to TRBJ1-1; D is undetermined. This TCR derives from a woman in her late teens or twenties in good health. Sequencing was carried out using blood. The DNA of the CDR3 is TGCGCCAGCAGCTTGACAGTTGTCTCTGAAGCTTTCTTT. Protein sequence: CASSLTVVSEAFF.